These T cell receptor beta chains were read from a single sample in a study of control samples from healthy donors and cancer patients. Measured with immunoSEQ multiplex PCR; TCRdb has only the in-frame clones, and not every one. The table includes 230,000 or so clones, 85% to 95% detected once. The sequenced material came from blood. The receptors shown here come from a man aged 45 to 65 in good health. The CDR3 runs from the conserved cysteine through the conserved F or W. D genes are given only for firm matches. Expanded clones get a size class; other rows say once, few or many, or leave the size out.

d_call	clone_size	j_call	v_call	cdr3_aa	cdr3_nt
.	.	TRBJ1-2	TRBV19	CASSGGHYGYTF	TGTGCCAGTAGTGGAGGGCACTATGGCTACACCTTC
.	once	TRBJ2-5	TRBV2	CASSGVISKEGTQYF	TGTGCCAGCAGTGGGGTCATCTCGAAAGAGGGGACCCAGTACTTC
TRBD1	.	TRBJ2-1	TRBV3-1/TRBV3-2	CASSQDTAGGSEQFF	TGTGCCAGCAGCCAAGATACGGCAGGGGGCAGTGAGCAGTTCTTC
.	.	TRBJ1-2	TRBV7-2	CASSPAYRGNYGYTF	TGTGCCAGCAGCCCTGCTTATAGGGGTAACTATGGCTACACCTTC
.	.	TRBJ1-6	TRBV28	CAGKTGGNSPLHF	TGTGCCGGGAAAACCGGGGGAAATTCACCCCTCCACTTT
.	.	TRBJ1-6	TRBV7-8	CASSLGRQFPIYNSPLHF	TGTGCCAGCAGCTTGGGAAGACAGTTCCCGATTTATAATTCACCCCTCCACTTT
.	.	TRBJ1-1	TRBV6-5	CASSRQGRTEAFF	TGTGCCAGCAGTCGGCAGGGCAGAACTGAAGCTTTCTTT
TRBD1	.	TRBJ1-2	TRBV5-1	CASSPPPTGALNYGYTF	TGCGCCAGCAGCCCCCCCCCGACAGGGGCGTTAAACTATGGCTACACCTTC
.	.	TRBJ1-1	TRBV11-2	CASSRQGNTEAFF	TGTGCCAGCAGCCGTCAGGGGAACACTGAAGCTTTCTTT
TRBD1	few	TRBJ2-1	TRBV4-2	CASSLYTTGGAYNEQFF	TGTGCCAGCAGCCTATATACAACAGGGGGCGCCTACAATGAGCAGTTCTTC
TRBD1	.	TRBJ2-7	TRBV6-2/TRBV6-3	CASSYSGQDLSYEQYF	TGTGCCAGCAGTTACTCCGGACAGGACCTCTCCTACGAGCAGTACTTC
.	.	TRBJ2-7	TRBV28	CASTKTAVSYEQYF	TGTGCCAGCACCAAAACAGCGGTCTCCTACGAGCAGTACTTC
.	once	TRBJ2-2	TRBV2	CASSEARTAAGELFF	TGTGCCAGCAGTGAAGCGCGGACTGCAGCCGGGGAGCTGTTTTTT
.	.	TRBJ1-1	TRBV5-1	CASSLGPEAFF	TGCGCCAGCAGCTTGGGTCCTGAAGCTTTCTTT
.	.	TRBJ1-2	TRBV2	CASSPTAYGYTF	TGTGCCAGCAGTCCCACAGCCTATGGCTACACCTTC
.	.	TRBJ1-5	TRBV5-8	CASSPPGHSNQPQHF	TGTGCCAGCAGCCCCCCCGGACATAGCAATCAGCCCCAGCATTTT
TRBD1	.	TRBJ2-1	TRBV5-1	CASSSRDRVNEQFF	TGCGCCAGCAGCTCCCGGGACAGGGTTAATGAGCAGTTCTTC
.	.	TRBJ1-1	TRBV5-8	CASSWDGGNRNTEAFF	TGTGCCAGCAGCTGGGACGGGGGAAACCGGAACACTGAAGCTTTCTTT
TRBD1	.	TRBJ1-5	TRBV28	CASSSFGQGAWQPQHF	TGTGCCAGCAGTTCCTTCGGACAGGGGGCATGGCAGCCCCAGCATTTT
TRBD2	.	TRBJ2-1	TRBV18	CASSPFTSGSSYNEQFF	TGTGCCAGCTCACCCTTTACTAGCGGCAGCTCCTACAATGAGCAGTTCTTC
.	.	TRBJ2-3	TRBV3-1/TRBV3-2	CASSQVRTALTDTQYF	TGTGCCAGCAGCCAAGTGAGGACTGCCCTCACAGATACGCAGTATTTT
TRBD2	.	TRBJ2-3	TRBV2	CASSAGGYSTDTQYF	TGTGCCAGCAGTGCGGGGGGGTATAGCACAGATACGCAGTATTTT
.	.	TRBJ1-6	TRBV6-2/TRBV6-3	CASSYGRGYNSPLHF	TGTGCCAGCAGTTACGGAAGGGGCTATAATTCACCCCTCCACTTT